Each of the 16 T cell receptor beta chains below was sequenced from the same sample in a study of OX40 agonist ivuxolimab in advanced cancers. Clones were read by immunoSEQ multiplex PCR, and TCRdb kept only the in-frame ones, dropping some. The sample yields about 100,000 clones, approximately 94% seen once. This specimen consisted of CD4+ or CD8+ T cells sorted from blood, obtained in a trial of the OX40 agonist ivuxolimab. The receptors come from an adult with an advanced solid tumor such as melanoma, head and neck, liver or kidney cancer.

The chain recombines TRBV5-1 with TRBJ2-2; 7 bases align to TRBD2. Germline CDR1 and CDR2: SGHRS and YFSETQ. V was clipped by 4 bases and J by 2 bases; unmatched bases: 5. The CDR3 covers 15 residues. CDR3 coding DNA: TGCGCCAGCAGCAATAGCGGGTTCAACACCGGGGAGCTGTTTTTT. As protein: CASSNSGFNTGELFF.

The V and J genes are TRBV5-4 and TRBJ1-1, with D possibly being TRBD1 (6 bases). The V end was cut by 6 bases, the J end by 5 bases, with 14 bases between. Germline CDR1 SGHNT, CDR2 YYREEE (reference sequence). This CDR3 has 13 residues. CDR3 coding DNA: TGTGCCAGCAACTCACAGGGAGGGACTGAAGCTTTCTTT. This translates into CASNSQGGTEAFF.

This chain joins TRBV7-3 and TRBJ2-7; tentative D call: TRBD1 (5 bases). The CDR3 spans 13 residues. Germline loops: CDR1 SGHTA, CDR2 FQGTGA. V lost 0 bases and J lost 6, with 9 bases in between. Here the CDR3 reads CASSLTGLGEQYF. The DNA of the CDR3 is TGTGCCAGCAGCTTAACGGGGCTAGGCGAGCAGTACTTC.

This chain uses TRBV5-1 with TRBJ2-1; 8 nucleotides line up with TRBD2. CDR3 size: 15 residues. Germline values: CDR1 SGHRS, CDR2 YFSETQ. With V trimmed by 0 bases and J by 8 bases, 7 bases remained unmatched. In DNA, the CDR3 is TGCGCCAGCAGCTTGGTTTCGGGGGGGCCATATGAGCAGTTCTTC. Protein: CASSLVSGGPYEQFF.

This sequence joins TRBV5-1 and TRBJ2-2; D is perhaps TRBD1 (5 bases). Germline V gives CDR1 SGHRS, CDR2 YFSETQ. The V end lost 2 bases, the J end lost 3 bases, and 14 bases lay between the germline ends. CDR3 length: 16 residues. The CDR3: CASSFFGARDTGELFF. CDR3 in DNA: TGCGCCAGCAGCTTTTTTGGGGCCCGCGACACCGGGGAGCTGTTTTTT. The full variable domain, in which reference TRBV5-1 and TRBJ2-2 provide the parts outside the CDR3, is KAGVTQTPRYLIKTRGQQVTLSCSPISGHRSVSWYQQTPGQGLQFLFEYFSETQRNKGNFPGRFSGRQFSNSRSEMNVSTLELGDSALYLCASSFFGARDTGELFFGEGSRLTVL.

This rearrangement joins TRBV29-1 to TRBJ1-5; D unresolved. The CDR3 length is 13 residues. CDR1 and CDR2 from the germline V gene are SQVTM and ANQGSEA. The germline V and J ends were trimmed by 4 bases and 3 bases, with 10 bases remaining between them. The CDR3 loop is CSVGGRNNQPQHF. CDR3 DNA sequence: TGCAGCGTTGGAGGCAGAAACAATCAGCCCCAGCATTTT.

The rearrangement joins TRBV27 to TRBJ2-7, with 9 bases matching TRBD1. Germline V gives CDR1 MNHEY, CDR2 SMNVEV (reference sequence). The CDR3 is made up of 17 amino acids. The V gene end was trimmed by 5 bases and the J gene end by 5 bases; junction bases not matched to a gene: 16. The CDR3, as DNA: TGTGCCAGCAGTCTCAACCAACGCGGGACAGGGCCCCACGAGCAGTACTTC. Protein product: CASSLNQRGTGPHEQYF.

The gene calls are TRBV6-5 and TRBJ2-3; TRBD2 agrees at 14 bases. V was pared by 10 bases and J by 5 bases, with 5 bases of the junction left unmatched. Germline V gene data show CDR1 as MNHEY and CDR2 as SVGAGI. This CDR3 region has 14 residues. CDR3 amino acids: CATLTSGGGDTQYF. As DNA, the CDR3 is TGTGCCACTTTGACTAGCGGGGGGGGAGATACGCAGTATTTT.

J is TRBJ2-6 and V is TRBV9; D possibly uses TRBD1 or TRBD2 (5 bases each). This CDR3 spans 17 amino acids. Germline CDR1 reads SGDLS; CDR2 reads YYNGEE. V was pared by 3 bases and J by 0 bases, with 13 bases between. For the CDR3, the DNA is TGTGCCAGCAGCGGCCGGGACCTACTCTCTGGGGCCAACGTCCTGACTTTC. The encoded protein is CASSGRDLLSGANVLTF.

The chain uses TRBV6-5 and TRBJ2-7; perhaps TRBD1 as D (5 bases). CDR1 MNHEY and CDR2 SVGAGI come from the germline V gene. The CDR3 has 11 residues. Trimming removed 4 bases at V and 12 bases at J, with 13 bases between. CDR3 sequence (DNA): TGTGCCAGCAGTTCAGGGTGGGCGAGGTACTTC. This gives the protein CASSSGWARYF.

This clone was picked up one time. The chain has TRBV5-5 and TRBJ2-5; the D call may be TRBD1 or TRBD2 (5 bases each). Germline V gene lookup returns CDR1 SGHKS and CDR2 YYEKEE (reference sequence). This CDR3 is 14 amino acids long. Between the trimmed V and J ends, which lost 2 bases and 4 bases, there was a span of 12 bases. CDR3 protein: CASSFGTVGETQYF. In DNA form, the CDR3 reads TGTGCCAGCAGCTTCGGGACGGTCGGAGAGACCCAGTACTTC.

The genes are TRBV29-1 and TRBJ2-4; 15 nucleotides align to TRBD2. The V gene end was trimmed by 6 bases and the J gene end by 1 base; junction bases not matched to a gene: 7. CDR1 is SQVTM, CDR2 ANQGSEA, per germline. The CDR3 loop spans 17 amino acids. CDR3 in amino acids: CSVGLAGGTNAKNIQYF. DNA for the CDR3: TGCAGCGTCGGACTAGCGGGAGGGACGAATGCCAAAAACATTCAGTACTTC.

V and J are TRBV16 and TRBJ1-2, with D unresolved. The CDR3 loop spans 17 amino acids. Germline CDR1 reads KGHSY; CDR2 reads FQNENV. With 4 bases removed from V and 7 bases from J, the gap between germline ends came to 25 bases. In DNA form, the CDR3 reads TGTGCCAGCAGCCCCACTCTGACCTGGCGAGATCGCTCTGGCTACACCTTC. Its protein product is CASSPTLTWRDRSGYTF.

V is TRBV2 and J is TRBJ2-7; TRBD2 agrees at 7 bases. V shed 4 bases, J shed 3 bases, and the junction held 9 bases outside the gene matches. The CDR3 spans 15 residues. Germline CDR1 and CDR2: SNHLY and FYNNEI. The DNA for the CDR3 is TGTGCCAGCAGTGCCTCGACTAGCCCCATCTACGAGCAGTACTTC. Residues: CASSASTSPIYEQYF.

This sequence joins TRBV5-6 and TRBJ1-2; a weak D match, TRBD1 (5 bases). V lost 0 bases and J 8 bases, leaving 17 bases between the germline ends. Germline V lookup: CDR1 SGHDT, CDR2 YYEEEE. This CDR3 region has 15 residues. CDR3 amino acids: CASSLEAGYPRGYTF. The CDR3 DNA sequence: TGTGCCAGCAGCTTGGAGGCAGGGTACCCCAGGGGCTACACCTTC.

The sample holds one count of this clone. The rearrangement joins TRBV7-2 to TRBJ2-5; TRBD2 is a possible D gene (6 bases). The germline V gene encodes CDR1 SGHTA and CDR2 FQGNSA. The CDR3 runs to 14 residues. V lost 3 bases and J 4 bases, leaving 12 bases between the germline ends. CDR3 nucleotide sequence: TGTGCCAGCAGCTTGGGACTGCGACCAGAGACCCAGTACTTC. Translating it yields CASSLGLRPETQYF.